The source of this TCR beta chain is a study of blood T cell repertoires in COVID-19 (dated by TCRdb to about 2020). For context, the study as a whole: Samples from collaborators originated in the United States, Italy and Spain and spanned both the acute and convalescent phases of COVID-19. The material from the prospective study consisted of cDNA or gDNA derived from T cells, B-cell-depleted T cells, or PBMCs. The dataset comprised deeply sampled blood TCRbeta repertoires from subjects exposed to, actively infected with, or recovered from COVID-19. The repertoires were made available in a free public database intended to serve as a resource for research on the immune response to SARS-CoV-2. Samples came from the ongoing ImmuneRACE study (first 160 participants) plus 1,254 subjects from 6 global collaborators. A de-identified subject ID, COVID-19 status, age in years and sex were almost always included in the sample metadata. Where HLA class I and class II types were available, the types were taken from metadata supplied by the sample provider, not from assay-based typing.

The investigation overall reported the following: The amount of clinical and demographic metadata varied by source and participant and was provided uncurated.

The immunoSEQ Assay, a bias-controlled multiplex PCR, was used to amplify TCRbeta CDR3 regions from genomic DNA. On the study's bioinformatics: Nucleated cell counts per sample were estimated from amplification of reference gene primers within the assay. To quantify the absolute abundance of each unique TCRbeta CDR3 rearrangement, sequence reads were collapsed and filtered. For each sample, productive Simpson clonality was calculated as the square root of Simpson's diversity index over productive rearrangements. In its TCRdb copy, this immuneACCESS table keeps in-frame sequences only and misses some clones. Where compared with another copy, unresolved V genes explain less than half of these, and the others have no known cause. The D gene and trimming were derived from the DNA, and the V and J assignments and clone size from that table. The sample table records 200,000 to 300,000 clones; roughly 86% of these occur just once. Around an eighth of the sample comes from the top ten.

In the germline V gene, CDR1 corresponds to SGHRS and CDR2 to YFSETQ. V is cut back by 8 bases and J by 0 bases, with 8 bases in the junction unmatched. From cysteine to phenylalanine, the CDR3 is 14 amino acids long. Of the read, only the CDR3 DNA is kept; its 42 bases are in frame from base 1. To note about this clone: The antigen it binds to is not known. There are no base qualities to consult, and no much larger clone falls within one base.

Collaborating institutions collected whole blood in K2EDTA tubes following their own protocols. Collaborator samples were shipped for TCRbeta analysis as frozen whole blood, isolated PBMCs, or DNA extracted from either sample type. The TCR originated in a man older than 75 with acute or convalescent COVID-19. The sequencing input was peripheral blood. The sequence links TRBV5-1 to TRBJ2-7; 7 junctional bases match TRBD2. Here is the DNA: TGCGCCAGTGGGGAGGGGCCGAGCTCCTACGAGCAGTACTTC. Its translation reads: CASGEGPSSYEQYF.